The following is a T cell receptor beta chain sequence with its context. Using immunoSEQ multiplex PCR, the repertoire was profiled, and TCRdb retains in-frame clones only, with some absent. The sample lists about 48,000 clones, around 90% occurring once. The sample belongs to a study of OX40 agonist ivuxolimab in advanced cancers. The V end was cut by 4 bases, the J end by 1 base, with 12 bases between. The CDR3 totals 15 residues. The germline V gene has CDR1 SGHAT and CDR2 FQNNGV. This chain connects TRBV11-2 to TRBJ2-3; weak D call: TRBD2 (5 bases). The specimen comprised CD4+ or CD8+ T cells sorted from blood, sampled in a trial of the OX40 agonist ivuxolimab. The clonotype originates from an adult with an advanced solid tumor such as melanoma, head and neck, liver or kidney cancer. The CDR3 region has the DNA TGTGCCAGCAGCTCCGGGAAGGCTGGCACAGATACGCAGTATTTT. It codes for CASSSGKAGTDTQYF.